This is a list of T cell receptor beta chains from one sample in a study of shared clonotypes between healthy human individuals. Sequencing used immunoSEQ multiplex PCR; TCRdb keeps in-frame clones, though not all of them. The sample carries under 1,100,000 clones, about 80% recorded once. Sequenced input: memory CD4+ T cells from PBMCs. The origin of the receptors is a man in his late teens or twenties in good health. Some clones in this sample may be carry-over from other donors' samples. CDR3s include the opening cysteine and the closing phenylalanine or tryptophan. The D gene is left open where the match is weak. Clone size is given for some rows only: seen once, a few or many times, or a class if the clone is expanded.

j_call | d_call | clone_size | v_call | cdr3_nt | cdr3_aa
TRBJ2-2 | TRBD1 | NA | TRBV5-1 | TGCGCCAGCAGCACGCAGCCCGGGACAGCCACCGGGGAGCTGTTTTTT | CASSTQPGTATGELFF
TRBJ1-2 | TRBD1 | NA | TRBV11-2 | TGTGCCAGCACCCCCGGGACAGGGGGCAGTCTAGTCTATGGCTACACCTTC | CASTPGTGGSLVYGYTF
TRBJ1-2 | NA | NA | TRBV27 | TGTGCCAGCAGACCAAGACACGCCGATCACTATGGCTACACCTTC | CASRPRHADHYGYTF
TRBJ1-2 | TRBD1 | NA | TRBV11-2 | TGTGCCAGCAGCCCATTACAACCGACCAGGGACAGCGCCTTCACCTTC | CASSPLQPTRDSAFTF
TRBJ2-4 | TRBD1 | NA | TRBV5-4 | TGTGCCAGCAGCAAATCGGGACAGGGCCAAAACATTCAGTACTTC | CASSKSGQGQNIQYF
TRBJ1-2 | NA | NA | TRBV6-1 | TGTGCCAGCAGGGGGGGGACGGCTTATGGCTACACCTTC | CASRGGTAYGYTF
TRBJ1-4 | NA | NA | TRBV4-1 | TGCGCCACCAGGACGAACAGCCTAACTAATGAAAAACTGTTTTTT | CATRTNSLTNEKLFF
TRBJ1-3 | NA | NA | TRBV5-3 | TGTGCCAGAAGCTTGCGCAGGGGCATCACTGGAAACACCATATATTTT | CARSLRRGITGNTIYF
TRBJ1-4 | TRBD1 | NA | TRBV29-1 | TGCAGCGTGAGACGGACAGGAGGGGATGAAAAACTGTTTTTT | CSVRRTGGDEKLFF
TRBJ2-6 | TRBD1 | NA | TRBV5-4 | TGTGCCAGCAGCCCTCGACAGGGCTCCACCTCTGGGGCCAACGTCCTGACTTTC | CASSPRQGSTSGANVLTF
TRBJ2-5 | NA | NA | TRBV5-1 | TGCGCCAGCAGTTTCACATCCCCGGGCCGAGGAGAGACCCAGTACTTC | CASSFTSPGRGETQYF
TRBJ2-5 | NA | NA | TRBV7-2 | TGTGCCAGCAGCTTAGAGACAGCGGGAGAGACCCAGTACTTC | CASSLETAGETQYF
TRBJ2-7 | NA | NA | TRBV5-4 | TGTGCCAGCAGCTTGATTGCCGGGGGCAGGTACGAGCAGTACTTC | CASSLIAGGRYEQYF
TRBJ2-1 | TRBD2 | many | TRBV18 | TGTGCCAGCTCCCCCATAGCGGGAGGGGAGCAGGCCTACAATGAGCAGTTCTTC | CASSPIAGGEQAYNEQFF
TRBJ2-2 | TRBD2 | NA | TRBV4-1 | TGCGCCAGCAGCCAAGAGGGACTAGCGGGAAACACCGGGGAGCTGTTTTTT | CASSQEGLAGNTGELFF
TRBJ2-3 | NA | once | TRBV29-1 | TGCAGCACGGAAGCGGTTCAGCACACAGATACGCAGTATTTT | CSTEAVQHTDTQYF
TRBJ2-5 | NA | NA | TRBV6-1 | TGTGCCAGCAGTGTCTGGCGGGAGACCCAGTACTTC | CASSVWRETQYF
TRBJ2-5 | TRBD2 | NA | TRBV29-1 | TGCAGCGTTGATGTGGCGGGAGGCCTGTCGGGAACCCAGTACTTC | CSVDVAGGLSGTQYF
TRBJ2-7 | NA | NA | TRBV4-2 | TGTGCCAGCAGCCAAAGCACCGGGACGGGTGCCTACGAGCAGTACTTC | CASSQSTGTGAYEQYF
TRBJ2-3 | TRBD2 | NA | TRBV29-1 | TGCAGCGTAACGACTAACGGGAGGGGGACAGATACGCAGTATTTT | CSVTTNGRGTDTQYF
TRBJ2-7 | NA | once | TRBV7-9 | TGTGCCAGCAGCTTAGCTTTAGGACCCCGACGCGAGCAGTACTTC | CASSLALGPRREQYF
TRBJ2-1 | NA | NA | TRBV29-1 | TGCAGCGGCAGGCGCTACAATGAGCAGTTCTTC | CSGRRYNEQFF
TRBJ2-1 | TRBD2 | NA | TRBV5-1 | TGCGCCAGCGACCTGGCTAGCGGGAAATACAATGAGCAGTTCTTC | CASDLASGKYNEQFF
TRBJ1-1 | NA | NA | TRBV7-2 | TGTGCCAGCAGCTTAAGAGCGAACACTGAAGCTTTCTTT | CASSLRANTEAFF
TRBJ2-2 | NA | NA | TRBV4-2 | TGTGCCAGCAGCCAAAATAAGTACACCGGGGAGCTGTTTTTT | CASSQNKYTGELFF
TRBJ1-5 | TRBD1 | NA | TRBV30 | TGTGCCTGGGCGGGGACAGGGGGCGGTCAGCCCCAGCATTTT | CAWAGTGGGQPQHF
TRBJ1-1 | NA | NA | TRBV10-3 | TGTGCCATCAGGAAAACAGAGTACGCTGAAGCTTTCTTT | CAIRKTEYAEAFF
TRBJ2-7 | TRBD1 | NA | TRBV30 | TGTGCCTGGAGTGCCCCGGACAGGGGGATCTACGAGCAGTACTTC | CAWSAPDRGIYEQYF
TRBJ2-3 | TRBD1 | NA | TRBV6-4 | TGTGCCAGCAGTGAAAGGGGGACAGGGGGCTCAGATACGCAGTATTTT | CASSERGTGGSDTQYF
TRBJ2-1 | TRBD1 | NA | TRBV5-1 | TGCGCCAGCAGCTTGGCTGGGGACAGCGCCTACAATGAGCAGTTCTTC | CASSLAGDSAYNEQFF
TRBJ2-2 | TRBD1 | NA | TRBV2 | TGTGCCAGCAGTTCTGAGGGGGCGATTGTCGGGGAGCTGTTTTTT | CASSSEGAIVGELFF
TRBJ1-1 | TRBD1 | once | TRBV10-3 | TGTGCCATCAGGGGAGTTAGGACAGGGATCACTGAAGCTTTCTTT | CAIRGVRTGITEAFF
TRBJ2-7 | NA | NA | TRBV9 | TGTGCCAGCAGTCCGGGAGGGGGCTGGTACGAGCAGTACTTC | CASSPGGGWYEQYF
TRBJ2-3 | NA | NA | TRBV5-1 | TGCGCCAGCAGCTCCGGACTACCCCCAGATACGCAGTATTTT | CASSSGLPPDTQYF
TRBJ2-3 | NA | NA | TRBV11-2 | TGTGCCAGCAGCCTGTCTTACGTGAGGGCTAGCACAGATACGCAGTATTTT | CASSLSYVRASTDTQYF
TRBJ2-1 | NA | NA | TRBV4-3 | TGCGCCAGCAGCCGTTTAGCCGATTGGTCCTACAATGAGCAGTTCTTC | CASSRLADWSYNEQFF
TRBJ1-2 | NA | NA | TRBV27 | TGTGCCAGCAGTCCATACTCAGGGGTAGGCTACACCTTC | CASSPYSGVGYTF
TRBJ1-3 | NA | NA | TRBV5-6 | TGTGCCAGCAGCCTGTGGCCGTCTAACTCTGGAAACACCATATATTTT | CASSLWPSNSGNTIYF
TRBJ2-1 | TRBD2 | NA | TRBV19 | TGTGCCAGTAACGTGGGACTAGCGGGATCCAATGAGCAGTTCTTC | CASNVGLAGSNEQFF
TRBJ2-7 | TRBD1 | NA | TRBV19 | TGTGCCAGTCCTAACCGGGACAGGGATGACGAGCAGTACTTC | CASPNRDRDDEQYF
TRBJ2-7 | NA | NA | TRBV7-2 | TGTGCCAGCAGTTTCGAGGGACATCGGGGGTTAGGCGAGCAGTACTTC | CASSFEGHRGLGEQYF
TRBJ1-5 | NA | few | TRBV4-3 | TGCGCCAGCAGCCAAGAACCCAATCAGCCCCAGCATTTT | CASSQEPNQPQHF
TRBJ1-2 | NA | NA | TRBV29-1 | TGCAGCGTTGATTCAGGGGCAACTAACTATGGCTACACCTTC | CSVDSGATNYGYTF
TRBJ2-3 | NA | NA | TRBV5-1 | TGCGCCAGCAGCTTGGGGAAGCCACCATCAAGCACAGATACGCAGTATTTT | CASSLGKPPSSTDTQYF
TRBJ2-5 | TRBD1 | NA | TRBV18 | TGTGCCAGCTCACGGGGACAGGGTGAGACCCAGTACTTC | CASSRGQGETQYF
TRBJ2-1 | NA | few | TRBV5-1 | TGCGCCAGCAGCTTGGGACAGGACCCCTACAATGAGCAGTTCTTC | CASSLGQDPYNEQFF
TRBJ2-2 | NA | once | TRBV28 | TGTGCCAGCATGATGAGTCAGACCGGGGAGCTGTTTTTT | CASMMSQTGELFF
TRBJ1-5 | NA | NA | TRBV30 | TGTGCCTGGGCACGGGGGGCCAATCAGCCCCAGCATTTT | CAWARGANQPQHF
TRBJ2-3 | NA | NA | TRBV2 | TGTGCCAGTGAGGGCGGTTCGAACACAGATACGCAGTATTTT | CASEGGSNTDTQYF
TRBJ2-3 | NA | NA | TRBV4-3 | TGCGCCAGCAGCCAATCCGTGCGCGCTTCAGATACGCAGTATTTT | CASSQSVRASDTQYF
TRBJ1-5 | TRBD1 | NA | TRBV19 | TGTGCCAGTACCATCCCCGGGACAGGGAAGGGCCAGCCCCAGCATTTT | CASTIPGTGKGQPQHF
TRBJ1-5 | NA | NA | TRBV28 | TGTGCCAGCTCCGAGGCTCATCAGCCCCAGCATTTT | CASSEAHQPQHF
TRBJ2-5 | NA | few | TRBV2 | TGTGCCAGCAGGAGGGTCCAAGAGACCCAGTACTTC | CASRRVQETQYF